This TCR beta chain was documented in a study of cytomegalovirus exposure and HLA in healthy donors. General study results and limits: For most TCR sequences rarity was the rule, although some public TCRs occurred in many donors. Cytomegalovirus association was assigned to over 150 TCR beta chains. Subsequent analysis showed first-cohort TCR clusters tending to co-occur in about 110 validation repertoires.

On this clone: What it recognizes is unknown.

Deletions cut 1 base from V and 5 bases from J, with 14 bases between. Germline-derived CDR1 and CDR2 are SGHTA and FQGNSA. This CDR3 contains 16 residues. TCRdb's copy holds only in-frame clones and misses some; the assay was immunoSEQ multiplex PCR. The sample has under 140,000 clones, around nine tenths seen once. V gene TRBV7-2 combines with J gene TRBJ2-2; tentatively, D is TRBD1 (5 bases). This clonotype was obtained from a woman between 18 and 29 years old in good health and CMV-seronegative. Material: PBMCs. The CDR3 DNA reads as TGTGCCAGCAGCTTAGGTTCACAGGTTAGGACCGGGGAGCTGTTTTTT. Protein: CASSLGSQVRTGELFF.